This TCR beta chain was obtained from a study of control samples from healthy donors and cancer patients (TCRdb year 2020). A note on this clone: The antigen it binds to is not known. Base quality data are lacking; no much larger clone is found one base away.

The receptor library was made with the immunoSEQ multiplex PCR assay. The source is immuneACCESS, and TCRdb retained only in-frame sequences with V and J called. Part of the clones is not carried over; for the studies checked, unresolved V genes explain less than half of this, and the remainder is unexplained. Recorded for this sample are around 140,000 clones; roughly 94% of them occurred a single time. The top ten hold around 12% of the sample. The CDR1 and CDR2 encoded by the germline V gene are MGHDK and SYGVNS. The CDR3 sequence holds 16 residues, the cysteine and phenylalanine included. Of all the DNA, just the CDR3 is kept, 48 bases in frame from base 1. V sheds 1 base and J sheds 4 bases, leaving 16 bases between their ends.

The rearranged segments are TRBV25-1 and TRBJ1-2; no D segment can be confidently identified. This TCR came from a man aged 35-49 years in good health. The specimen sequenced was blood. The CDR3 reads as follows: CASSESSGSISYGYTF. The sequenced DNA is TGTGCCAGCAGTGAATCATCGGGCTCCATCTCCTATGGCTACACCTTC.